This T cell receptor beta chain is from a study of blood T cell repertoires in COVID-19. Sequencing was performed with immunoSEQ multiplex PCR; in TCRdb, only in-frame clones are kept and a portion is missing. The sample shows about 40,000 clones, about 86% of them seen only once. Germline V CDR1 and CDR2: MNHEY, SVGEGT. The CDR3 totals 17 residues. V shed 5 bases and J shed 7 bases, with 24 bases lying between them. The chain joins TRBV6-2 or TRBV6-3 to TRBJ2-1; a weak D match, TRBD2 (6 bases). This receptor was identified in a woman aged 55-70 years with acute or convalescent COVID-19. Sequenced sample: peripheral blood. CDR3 sequence: CASSTYRPGAGLNEQFF. CDR3 DNA: TGTGCCAGCAGTACATATCGGCCGGGCGCGGGACTTAATGAGCAGTTCTTC.